Following are 6 T cell receptor beta chains from one sample sequenced in a study of PD-1 blockade in classical Hodgkin lymphoma. Only in-frame clones appear in the TCRdb table, and some are missing; sequencing was by immunoSEQ multiplex PCR. This table holds almost 100,000 clones, just under 95% found once. Exposure to brentuximab vedotin varied, and each patient had relapsed following autologous stem cell transplantation. The starting material was peripheral blood mononuclear cells (PBMCs), obtained at baseline. These receptors were obtained from a human donor with classical Hodgkin lymphoma.

The table lists this clone with a few counts. V gene TRBV16 combines with J gene TRBJ2-1, with D unclear. Germline V CDR1 and CDR2: KGHSY, FQNENV. This CDR3 region has 12 residues. V gave up 3 bases and J gave up 6 bases, with 6 bases separating them. CDR3 in DNA: TGTGCCAGCAGCCAGGCTTTCAATGAGCAGTTCTTC. It translates to CASSQAFNEQFF.

This clone appeared once. The rearrangement joins TRBV6-1 to TRBJ1-3, with D uncertain. V was shortened by 5 bases and J by 4 bases, with 9 bases between the two germline ends. The V gene's germline CDR1 is MNHNS and CDR2 SASEGT. CDR3 size: 13 residues. CDR3 sequence reads: CASSSTRGNTIYF. Written as DNA, the CDR3 is TGTGCCAGCAGTTCTACCCGCGGAAACACCATATATTTT.

The chain has TRBV11-2 and TRBJ2-6; 7 bases agree with TRBD1. Germline loops: CDR1 SGHAT, CDR2 FQNNGV. With 4 bases clipped from V and 0 bases from J, the junction kept 6 bases outside the gene matches. The CDR3 contains 17 residues. The CDR3 region is CASSSWTGSSGANVLTF. The CDR3 DNA is TGTGCCAGCAGCTCCTGGACAGGAAGCTCTGGGGCCAACGTCCTGACTTTC.

This sequence joins TRBV27 and TRBJ2-7; D is uncertain. The CDR3 totals 16 residues. CDR1 and CDR2 (germline): MNHEY, SMNVEV (reference sequence). V lost 3 bases and J 0 bases, leaving 15 bases between the germline ends. CDR3 coding DNA: TGTGCCAGCAGTTTGGTTTGGAACCCCTCCTCCTACGAGCAGTACTTC. This codes for CASSLVWNPSSYEQYF.

This chain connects TRBV11-2 to TRBJ1-2, with TRBD1 matching over 7 bases. V lost 5 bases to trimming and J lost 5 bases; unmatched junction nucleotides: 14. Germline CDR1 is SGHAT and CDR2 is FQNNGV. CDR3 length: 16 residues. The CDR3 reads CASSLPAWTGHYGYTF. CDR3 coding DNA: TGTGCCAGCAGCCTCCCCGCGTGGACAGGCCATTATGGCTACACCTTC.

This sequence joins TRBV27 and TRBJ1-1; tentative D call: TRBD1 (6 bases). This CDR3 has 15 residues. The V and J ends lost 5 bases and 2 bases respectively, with 15 bases between them. Germline V gene sequence: CDR1 MNHEY, CDR2 SMNVEV (reference sequence). In nucleotides, the CDR3 is TGTGCCAGCAGTCCCCCGCGGGGGCGTAACACTGAAGCTTTCTTT. Amino acids: CASSPPRGRNTEAFF.